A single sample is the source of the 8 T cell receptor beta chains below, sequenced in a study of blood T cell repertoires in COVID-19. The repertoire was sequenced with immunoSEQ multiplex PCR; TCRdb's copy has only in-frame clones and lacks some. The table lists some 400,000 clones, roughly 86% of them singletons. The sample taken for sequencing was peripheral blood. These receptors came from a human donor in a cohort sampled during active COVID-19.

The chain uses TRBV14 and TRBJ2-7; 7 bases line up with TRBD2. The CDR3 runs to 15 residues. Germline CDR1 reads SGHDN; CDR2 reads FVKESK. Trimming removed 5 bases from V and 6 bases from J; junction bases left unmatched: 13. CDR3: CASSTYAGEAGEQYF. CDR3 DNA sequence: TGTGCCAGCAGCACTTATGCGGGGGAAGCGGGCGAGCAGTACTTC.

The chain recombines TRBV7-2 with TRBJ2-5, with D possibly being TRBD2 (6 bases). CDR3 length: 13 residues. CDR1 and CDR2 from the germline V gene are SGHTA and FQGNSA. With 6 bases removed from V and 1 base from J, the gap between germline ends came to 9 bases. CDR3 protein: CASSRRGQETQYF. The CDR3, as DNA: TGTGCCAGCAGTCGGAGGGGCCAAGAGACCCAGTACTTC.

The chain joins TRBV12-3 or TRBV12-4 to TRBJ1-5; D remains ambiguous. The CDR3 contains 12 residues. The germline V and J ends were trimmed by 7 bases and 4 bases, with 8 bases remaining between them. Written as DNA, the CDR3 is TGTGCCAGCACGGGTGCAAATCAGCCCCAGCATTTT. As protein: CASTGANQPQHF.

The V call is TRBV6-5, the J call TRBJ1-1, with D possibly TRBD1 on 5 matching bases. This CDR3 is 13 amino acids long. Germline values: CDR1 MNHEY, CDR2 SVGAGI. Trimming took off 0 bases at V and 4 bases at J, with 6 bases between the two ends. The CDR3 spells CASSYSGGTEAFF. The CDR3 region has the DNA TGTGCCAGCAGTTACTCGGGGGGCACTGAAGCTTTCTTT.

The CDR3 DNA reads TGTGCCAGCAGCCAAGTTGGGATCCGCCGACTAGCGGGGGGGCCGGACGGGGAGCTGTTTTTT. The encoded protein is CASSQVGIRRLAGGPDGELFF. The chain uses TRBV3-1 (or the pseudogene TRBV3-2) and TRBJ2-2; TRBD2 matches 14 bases. Per germline, CDR1 LGHDT and CDR2 YNNKEL (reference sequence). J gave up 7 bases and V 1 base, and 17 bases lay outside the gene matches. This CDR3 is 21 amino acids long.

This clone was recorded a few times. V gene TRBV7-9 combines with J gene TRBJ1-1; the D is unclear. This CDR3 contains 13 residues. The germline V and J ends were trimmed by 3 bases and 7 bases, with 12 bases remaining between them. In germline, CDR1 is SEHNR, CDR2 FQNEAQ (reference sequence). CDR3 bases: TGTGCCAGCAGCTTTGAGTCTATGATTGAAGCTTTCTTT. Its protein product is CASSFESMIEAFF.

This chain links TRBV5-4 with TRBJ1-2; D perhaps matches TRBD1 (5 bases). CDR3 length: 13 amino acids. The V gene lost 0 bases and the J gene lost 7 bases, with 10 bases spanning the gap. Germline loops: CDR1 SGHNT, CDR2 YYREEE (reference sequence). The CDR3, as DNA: TGTGCCAGCAGCTTGGAGTGGGGCAGTGGCTACACCTTC. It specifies CASSLEWGSGYTF.

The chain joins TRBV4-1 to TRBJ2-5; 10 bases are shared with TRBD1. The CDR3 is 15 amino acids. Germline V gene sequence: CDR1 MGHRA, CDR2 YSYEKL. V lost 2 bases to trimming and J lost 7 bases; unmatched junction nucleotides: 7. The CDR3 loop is CASSQRTGGIGTQYF. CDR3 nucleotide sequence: TGCGCCAGCAGCCAACGGACAGGGGGAATTGGGACCCAGTACTTC.